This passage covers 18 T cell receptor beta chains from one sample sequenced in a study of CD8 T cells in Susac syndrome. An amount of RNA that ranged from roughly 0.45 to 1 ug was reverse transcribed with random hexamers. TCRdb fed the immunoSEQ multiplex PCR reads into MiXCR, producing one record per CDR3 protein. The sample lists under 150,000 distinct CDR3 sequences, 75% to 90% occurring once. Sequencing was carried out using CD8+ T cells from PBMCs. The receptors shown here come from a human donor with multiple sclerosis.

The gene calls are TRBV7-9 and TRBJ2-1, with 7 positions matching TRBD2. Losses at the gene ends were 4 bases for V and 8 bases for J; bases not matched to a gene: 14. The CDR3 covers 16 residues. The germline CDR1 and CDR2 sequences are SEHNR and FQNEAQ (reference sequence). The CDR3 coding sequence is TGTGCCAGCAGCTCCCTAAACGACCGGGGGGAGGATGAGCAGTTCTTC. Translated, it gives CASSSLNDRGEDEQFF. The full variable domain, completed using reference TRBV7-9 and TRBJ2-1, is DTGVSQNPRHKITKRGQNVTFRCDPISEHNRLYWYRQTLGQGPEFLTYFQNEAQLEKSRLLSDRFSAERPKGSFSTLEIQRTEQGDSAMYLCASSSLNDRGEDEQFFGPGTRLTVL.

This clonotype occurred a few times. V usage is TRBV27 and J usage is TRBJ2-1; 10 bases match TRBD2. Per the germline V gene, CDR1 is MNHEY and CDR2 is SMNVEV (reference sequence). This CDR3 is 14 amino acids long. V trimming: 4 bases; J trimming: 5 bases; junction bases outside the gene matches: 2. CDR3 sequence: CASSSGLADNEQFF. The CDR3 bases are TGTGCCAGCAGTTCCGGACTAGCGGACAATGAGCAGTTCTTC.

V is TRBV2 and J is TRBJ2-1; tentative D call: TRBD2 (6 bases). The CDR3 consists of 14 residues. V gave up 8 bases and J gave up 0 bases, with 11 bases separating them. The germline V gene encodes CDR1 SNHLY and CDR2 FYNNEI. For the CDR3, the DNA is TGTGCCAGCGGGGACGGGAGCTCCTACAATGAGCAGTTCTTC. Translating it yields CASGDGSSYNEQFF.

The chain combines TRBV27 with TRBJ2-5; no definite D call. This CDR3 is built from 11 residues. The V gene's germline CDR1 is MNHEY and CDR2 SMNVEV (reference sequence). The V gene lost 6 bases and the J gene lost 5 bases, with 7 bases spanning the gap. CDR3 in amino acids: CASRGEETQYF. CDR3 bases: TGTGCCAGCAGAGGCGAGGAGACCCAGTACTTC.

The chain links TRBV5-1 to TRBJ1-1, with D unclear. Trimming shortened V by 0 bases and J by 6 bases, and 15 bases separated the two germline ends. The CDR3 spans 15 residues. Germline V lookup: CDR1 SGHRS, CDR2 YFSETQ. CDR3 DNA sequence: TGCGCCAGCAGCTTGGGGCAGAAGGGTTTTCCTGAAGCTTTCTTT. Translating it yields CASSLGQKGFPEAFF.

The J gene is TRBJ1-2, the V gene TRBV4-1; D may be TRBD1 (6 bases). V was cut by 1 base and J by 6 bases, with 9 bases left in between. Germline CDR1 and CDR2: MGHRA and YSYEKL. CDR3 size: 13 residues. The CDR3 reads CASSQVGGHGYTF. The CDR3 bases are TGCGCCAGCAGCCAAGTGGGGGGGCATGGCTACACCTTC.

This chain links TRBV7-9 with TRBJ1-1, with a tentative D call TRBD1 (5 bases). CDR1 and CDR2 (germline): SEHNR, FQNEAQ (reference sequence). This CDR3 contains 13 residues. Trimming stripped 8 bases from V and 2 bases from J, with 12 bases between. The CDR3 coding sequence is TGTGCCAGCTACTATGGGGCAAACACTGAAGCTTTCTTT. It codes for CASYYGANTEAFF.

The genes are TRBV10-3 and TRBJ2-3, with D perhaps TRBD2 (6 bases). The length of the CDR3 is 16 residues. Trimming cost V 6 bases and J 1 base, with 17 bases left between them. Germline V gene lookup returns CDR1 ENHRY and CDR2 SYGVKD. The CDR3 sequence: CAIRLTSFPRTDTQYF. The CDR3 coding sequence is TGTGCCATCAGGTTAACTAGCTTTCCCCGCACAGATACGCAGTATTTT.

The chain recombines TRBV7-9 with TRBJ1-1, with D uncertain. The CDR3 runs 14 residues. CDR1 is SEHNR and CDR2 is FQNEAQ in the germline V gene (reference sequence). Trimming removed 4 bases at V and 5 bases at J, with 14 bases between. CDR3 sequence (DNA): TGTGCCAGCAGCTCGAGAGACTTGGGAACTGAAGCTTTCTTT. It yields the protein CASSSRDLGTEAFF.

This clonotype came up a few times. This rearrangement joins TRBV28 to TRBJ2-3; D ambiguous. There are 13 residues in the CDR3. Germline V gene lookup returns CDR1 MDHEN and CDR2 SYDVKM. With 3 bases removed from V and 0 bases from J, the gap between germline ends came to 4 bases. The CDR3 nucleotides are TGTGCCAGCAGTTTTCTAAGCACAGATACGCAGTATTTT. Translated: CASSFLSTDTQYF. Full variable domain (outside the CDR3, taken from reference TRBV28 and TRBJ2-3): DVKVTQSSRYLVKRTGEKVFLECVQDMDHENMFWYRQDPGLGLRLIYFSYDVKMKEKGDIPEGYSVSREKKERFSLILESASTNQTSMYLCASSFLSTDTQYFGPGTRLTVL.

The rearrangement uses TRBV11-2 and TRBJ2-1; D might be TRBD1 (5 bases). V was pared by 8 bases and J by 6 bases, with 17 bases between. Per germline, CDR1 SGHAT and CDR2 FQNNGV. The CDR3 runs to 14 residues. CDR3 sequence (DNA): TGTGCCAGCCGACAGTCATCTAGTTTCAATGAGCAGTTCTTC. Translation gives CASRQSSSFNEQFF. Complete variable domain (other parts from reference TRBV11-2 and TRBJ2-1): EAGVAQSPRYKIIEKRQSVAFWCNPISGHATLYWYQQILGQGPKLLIQFQNNGVVDDSQLPKDRFSAERLKGVDSTLKIQPAKLEDSAVYLCASRQSSSFNEQFFGPGTRLTVL.

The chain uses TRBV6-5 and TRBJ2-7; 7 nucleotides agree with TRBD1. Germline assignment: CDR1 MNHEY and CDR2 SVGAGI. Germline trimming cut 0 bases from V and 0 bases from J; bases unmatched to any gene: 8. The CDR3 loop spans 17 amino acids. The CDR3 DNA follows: TGTGCCAGCAGTTACTCCCCGGGACAGTACACCTCCTACGAGCAGTACGTC. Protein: CASSYSPGQYTSYEQYV.

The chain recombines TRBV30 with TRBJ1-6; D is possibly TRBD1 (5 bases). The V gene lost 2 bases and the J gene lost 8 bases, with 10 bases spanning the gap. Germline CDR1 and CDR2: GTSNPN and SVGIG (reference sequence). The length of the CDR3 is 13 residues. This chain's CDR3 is CAWSPSRDSPLHF. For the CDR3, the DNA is TGTGCCTGGAGTCCTTCCAGGGATTCACCCCTCCACTTT.

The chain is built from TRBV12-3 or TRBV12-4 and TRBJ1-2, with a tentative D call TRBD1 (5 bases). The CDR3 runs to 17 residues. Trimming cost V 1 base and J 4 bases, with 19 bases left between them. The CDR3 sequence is CASSLVGGSAVSYGYTF. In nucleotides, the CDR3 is TGTGCCAGCAGTTTAGTCGGGGGATCCGCGGTTTCCTATGGCTACACCTTC.

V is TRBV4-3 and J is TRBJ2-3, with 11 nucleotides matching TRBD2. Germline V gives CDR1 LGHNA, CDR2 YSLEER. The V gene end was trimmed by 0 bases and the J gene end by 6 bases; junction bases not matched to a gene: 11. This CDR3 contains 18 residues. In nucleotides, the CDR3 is TGCGCCAGCAGCCAAGATGAATTAGCGGGAGGGCCGAGGGATACGCAGTATTTT. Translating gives CASSQDELAGGPRDTQYF.

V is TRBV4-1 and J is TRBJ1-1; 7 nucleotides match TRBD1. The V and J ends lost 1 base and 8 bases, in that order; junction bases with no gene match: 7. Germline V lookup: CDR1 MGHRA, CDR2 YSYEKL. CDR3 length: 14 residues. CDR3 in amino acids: CASSQASGQDEAFF. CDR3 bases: TGCGCCAGCAGCCAAGCCTCCGGACAGGACGAAGCTTTCTTT.

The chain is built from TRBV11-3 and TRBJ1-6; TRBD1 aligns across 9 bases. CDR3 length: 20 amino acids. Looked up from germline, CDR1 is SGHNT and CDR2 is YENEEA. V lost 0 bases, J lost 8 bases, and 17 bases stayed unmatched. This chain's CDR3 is CASSLELRDRDSSGYSPLHF. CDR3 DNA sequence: TGTGCCAGCAGCTTAGAGCTCCGGGACAGGGATAGTTCGGGTTATTCACCCCTCCACTTT.

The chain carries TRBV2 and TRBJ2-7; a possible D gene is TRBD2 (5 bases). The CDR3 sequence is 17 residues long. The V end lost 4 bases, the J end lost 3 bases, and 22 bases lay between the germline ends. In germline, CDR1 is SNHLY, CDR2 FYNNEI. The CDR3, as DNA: TGTGCCAGCAGTGCACGACCGGGTGGACTGGCCTACTACGAGCAGTACTTC. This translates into CASSARPGGLAYYEQYF.